These T cell receptor beta chains were read from a single sample in a study of blood T cell repertoires in COVID-19. Clones were read by immunoSEQ multiplex PCR, and TCRdb kept only the in-frame ones, dropping some. The table records 70,000 to 90,000 clones, approximately 87% of them present only once. Sequencing was done on a sample of peripheral blood. The receptors here all came from a woman at least 80 years old with acute or convalescent COVID-19. Both conserved end residues are part of each CDR3. D genes are given only for firm matches. Size is omitted from some rows. Given values are once, few, many or a class for expanded clones.

j_call | clone_size | v_call | d_call | cdr3_nt | cdr3_aa
TRBJ2-3 | NA | TRBV24-1 | NA | TGTGCCACCAGTGGAGGGAGACCTAGCACAGATACGCAGTATTTT | CATSGGRPSTDTQYF
TRBJ2-1 | NA | TRBV14 | NA | TGTGCCAGCAGCCCCCGACAGGAAGGGAACTACAATGAGCAGTTCTTC | CASSPRQEGNYNEQFF
TRBJ1-1 | once | TRBV2 | NA | TGTGCCAGCAGTGAATGGTCGGGGAACACTGAAGCTTTCTTT | CASSEWSGNTEAFF
TRBJ1-2 | NA | TRBV7-9 | TRBD1 | TGTGCCAGCAGCTCCGGCCCTCGACAGGGAGGCTCGGACTATGGCTACACCTTC | CASSSGPRQGGSDYGYTF
TRBJ2-5 | NA | TRBV2 | TRBD2 | TGTGCCAGCAGCGACCCTAGCGGGAGGGTCGAGACCCAGTACTTC | CASSDPSGRVETQYF
TRBJ2-1 | NA | TRBV3-1/TRBV3-2 | TRBD1 | TGTGCCAGCAGCCCAACCCAAAGGACAGGGATCCTCTTC | CASSPTQRTGILF
TRBJ1-2 | NA | TRBV5-5 | TRBD1 | TGTGCCAGCAGCTTGGGTGGGGGACAGATCTATGGCTACACCTTC | CASSLGGGQIYGYTF
TRBJ2-7 | NA | TRBV5-4 | TRBD1 | TGTGCCAGCAGTCGACAGGGAAGCCACGAGCAGTACTTC | CASSRQGSHEQYF
TRBJ2-3 | few | TRBV5-4 | TRBD2 | TGTGCCAGCAGCCCTGGGACCAAAAGACCGGGACTAGCTACAGATACGCAGTATTTT | CASSPGTKRPGLATDTQYF
TRBJ1-1 | NA | TRBV11-3 | NA | TGTGCCAGCAGCCCGTACACGTACACTGAAGCTTTCTTT | CASSPYTYTEAFF
TRBJ1-1 | NA | TRBV19 | NA | TGTGCCAGTAGCCTCTTCCCCGACAGGATGAACACTGAAGCTTTCTTT | CASSLFPDRMNTEAFF
TRBJ1-2 | NA | TRBV27 | NA | TGTGCCAGCAGTTTTGCAGGGGAAGGTAACAATGGCTACACCTTC | CASSFAGEGNNGYTF
TRBJ2-5 | NA | TRBV12-5 | TRBD2 | TGTGCTAGTGGACCGGGACTAGCGGGAGGCCGGGAGACCCAGTACTTC | CASGPGLAGGRETQYF
TRBJ1-5 | NA | TRBV30 | NA | TGTGCCTGGAGTCCTAGGCAGTTCAATCAGCCCCAGCATTTT | CAWSPRQFNQPQHF
TRBJ2-5 | few | TRBV6-5 | TRBD2 | TGTGCCAGCAGTAGGGACTACCCGGGGACCCAGTACTTC | CASSRDYPGTQYF
TRBJ2-1 | NA | TRBV5-4 | NA | TGTGCCAGCAGCCCGTCCAAGGGGTCGTACAATGAGCAGTTCTTC | CASSPSKGSYNEQFF
TRBJ2-2 | NA | TRBV6-1 | NA | TGTGCCAGCAGTGAAGCCGGGCGTTATAGCGGAATGTTCACCGGGGAGCTGTTTTTT | CASSEAGRYSGMFTGELFF
TRBJ2-1 | once | TRBV9 | NA | TGTGCCAGCAGCGTAGAGCTAACTAACAATGAGCAGTTCTTC | CASSVELTNNEQFF
TRBJ1-5 | few | TRBV19 | TRBD1 | TGTGCCAGTACCCCCCAGACAGGGAGGAATCAGCCCCAGCATTTT | CASTPQTGRNQPQHF
TRBJ2-7 | NA | TRBV4-1 | NA | TGCGCCAGCAGCCAAGATCAGTACGAGCAGTACTTC | CASSQDQYEQYF
TRBJ1-5 | NA | TRBV27 | TRBD1 | TGTGCCAGCAGTCCCCGACAGGGGTTTAGCAATCAGCCCCAGCATTTT | CASSPRQGFSNQPQHF
TRBJ1-2 | NA | TRBV14 | NA | TGTGCCAGCAGCCACTCGGACAGTCGCGGCTACACCTTC | CASSHSDSRGYTF
TRBJ1-3 | NA | TRBV7-6 | TRBD1 | TGTGCCAGCAGCGGGGACAGGAGCTCTGGAAACACCATATATTTT | CASSGDRSSGNTIYF
TRBJ1-2 | NA | TRBV5-1 | NA | TGCGCCAGCAGCTACATACAGGCGACCGGGGGCTACACCTTC | CASSYIQATGGYTF
TRBJ1-2 | NA | TRBV6-5 | TRBD1 | TGTGCCAGCAGTCTCGAGAACAGGGGGACTAACTCGTACACCTTC | CASSLENRGTNSYTF
TRBJ1-2 | NA | TRBV25-1 | NA | TGTGCCAGCAGTGAATCAAACAAGGGGTCCGGTGGCTACACCTTC | CASSESNKGSGGYTF
TRBJ2-1 | few | TRBV2 | NA | TGTGCCAGCAGTATCCAGGGTGGTGAGCAGTTCTTC | CASSIQGGEQFF
TRBJ2-7 | NA | TRBV4-2 | TRBD2 | TGTGCCAGCAGCCCACGGACTAGCGGGCTCTCCTACGAGCAGTACTTC | CASSPRTSGLSYEQYF
TRBJ2-1 | once | TRBV3-1/TRBV3-2 | TRBD2 | TGTGCCAGCAGCCAAGATCGTCGCGGGGGGAGGAGGTATGGTGAGCAGTTCTTC | CASSQDRRGGRRYGEQFF
TRBJ2-7 | NA | TRBV12-5 | TRBD1 | TGTGCTAGTGGCGGGACAGGGGGCTTCTACGAGCAGTACTTC | CASGGTGGFYEQYF
TRBJ2-2 | NA | TRBV2 | NA | TGTGCCAGCAGAGGGGCGGGAAACACCGGGGAGCTGTTTTTT | CASRGAGNTGELFF
TRBJ2-5 | once | TRBV30 | NA | TGTGCCTGGAGTGGAGAAGAGACCCAGTACTTC | CAWSGEETQYF
TRBJ1-1 | NA | TRBV30 | NA | TGTGCCTGGAGTTGGAGAGGGAACACTGAAGCTTTCTTT | CAWSWRGNTEAFF
TRBJ2-7 | NA | TRBV14 | TRBD1 | TGTGCCAGCAGCCGGACAGGTCGTTCCTACGAGCAGTACTTC | CASSRTGRSYEQYF
TRBJ2-5 | NA | TRBV5-5 | TRBD1 | TGTGCCAGCAGCTTGGATCCCGACAGGGGTAAGACCCAGTACTTC | CASSLDPDRGKTQYF
TRBJ1-1 | NA | TRBV3-1/TRBV3-2 | NA | TGTGCCAGCAGCCGAGGGCCAGAGGCTGAAGCTTTCTTT | CASSRGPEAEAFF
TRBJ2-1 | NA | TRBV11-1 | TRBD2 | TGTGCCAGCAGCTTAGGACTAGCGGGGGGGCCCATTGAGCAGTTCTTC | CASSLGLAGGPIEQFF
TRBJ1-5 | NA | TRBV28 | NA | TGTGCCAGCAGTGATGGGGGGGGCAATCAGCCCCAGCATTTT | CASSDGGGNQPQHF
TRBJ2-3 | NA | TRBV2 | TRBD2 | TGTGCCAGCAGCCTTAGCGGGGGTGTAGATACGCAGTATTTT | CASSLSGGVDTQYF
TRBJ1-2 | few | TRBV6-1 | NA | TGTGCCAGCAGTGAAGCGCGGAGGTCGGGAGGCTACATCTTC | CASSEARRSGGYIF
TRBJ2-2 | NA | TRBV5-4 | TRBD2 | TGTGCCAGCAGCTTGGAACTAGCGGGAGGGCCTAACGGGGAGCTGTTTTTT | CASSLELAGGPNGELFF
TRBJ2-7 | NA | TRBV7-7 | NA | TGTGCCAGCAGCTTAACTTGGTCGGTCGAGCAGTACTTC | CASSLTWSVEQYF
TRBJ2-4 | few | TRBV7-9 | NA | TGTGCCAGCTCGGACTCAGGATCTATAAACATTCAGTACTTC | CASSDSGSINIQYF
TRBJ1-2 | NA | TRBV11-3 | NA | TGTGCCAGCAGCGGGTTTGCATACGGGAGAACTAACTTCTATGGCTACACCTTC | CASSGFAYGRTNFYGYTF
TRBJ2-7 | NA | TRBV18 | TRBD1 | TGTGCCAGCACCTGGACAGGGGGGGGCGAGCAGTACTTC | CASTWTGGGEQYF